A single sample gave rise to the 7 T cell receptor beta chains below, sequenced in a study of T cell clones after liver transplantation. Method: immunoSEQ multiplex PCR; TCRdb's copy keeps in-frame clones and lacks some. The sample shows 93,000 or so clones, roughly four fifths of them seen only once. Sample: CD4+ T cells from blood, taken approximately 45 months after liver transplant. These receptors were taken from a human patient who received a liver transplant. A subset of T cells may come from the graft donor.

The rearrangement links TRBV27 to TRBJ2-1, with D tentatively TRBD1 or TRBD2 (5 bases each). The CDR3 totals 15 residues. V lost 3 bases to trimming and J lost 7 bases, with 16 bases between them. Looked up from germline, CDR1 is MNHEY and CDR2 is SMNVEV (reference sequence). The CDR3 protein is CASSFRDLTGNEQFF. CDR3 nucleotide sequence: TGTGCCAGCAGTTTCAGGGATTTGACGGGGAATGAGCAGTTCTTC.

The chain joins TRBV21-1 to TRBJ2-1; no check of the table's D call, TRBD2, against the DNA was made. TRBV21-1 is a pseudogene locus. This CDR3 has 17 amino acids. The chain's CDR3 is CASSTRGKRGSYNEQFF. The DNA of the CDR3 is TGTGCCAGCAGCACCAGGGGCAAGCGGGGCTCCTACAATGAGCAGTTCTTC.

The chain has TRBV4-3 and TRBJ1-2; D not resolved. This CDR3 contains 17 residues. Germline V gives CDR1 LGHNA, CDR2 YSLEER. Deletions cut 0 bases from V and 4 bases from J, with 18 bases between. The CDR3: CASSQDVMAATVYGYTF. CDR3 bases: TGCGCCAGCAGCCAAGACGTCATGGCTGCTACGGTCTATGGCTACACCTTC.

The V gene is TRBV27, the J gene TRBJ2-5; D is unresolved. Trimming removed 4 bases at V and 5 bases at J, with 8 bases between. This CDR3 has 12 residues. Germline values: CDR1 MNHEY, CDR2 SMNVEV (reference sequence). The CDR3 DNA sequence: TGTGCCAGCAGTTACGGTGGTGAGACCCAGTACTTC. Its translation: CASSYGGETQYF.

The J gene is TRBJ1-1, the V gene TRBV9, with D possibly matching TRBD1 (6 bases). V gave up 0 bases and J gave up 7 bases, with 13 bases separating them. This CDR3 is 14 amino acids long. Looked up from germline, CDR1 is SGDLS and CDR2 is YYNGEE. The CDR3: CASSVEWGQGEAFF. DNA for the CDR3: TGTGCCAGCAGCGTAGAATGGGGACAAGGTGAAGCTTTCTTT.

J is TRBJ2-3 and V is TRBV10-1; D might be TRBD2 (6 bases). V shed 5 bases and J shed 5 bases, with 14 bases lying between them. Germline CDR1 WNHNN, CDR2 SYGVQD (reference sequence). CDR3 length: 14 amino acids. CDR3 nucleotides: TGCGCCAGCAGTCAGAGGCGGGACGGAGATACGCAGTATTTT. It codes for CASSQRRDGDTQYF.

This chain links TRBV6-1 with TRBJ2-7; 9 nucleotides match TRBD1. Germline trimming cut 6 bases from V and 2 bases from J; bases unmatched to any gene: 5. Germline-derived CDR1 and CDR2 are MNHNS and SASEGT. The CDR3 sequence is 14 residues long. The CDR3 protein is CASSYGTGPYEQYF. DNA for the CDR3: TGTGCCAGCAGCTACGGGACAGGGCCCTACGAGCAGTACTTC.